Listed here is a single T cell receptor beta chain. This clone was recorded only once. The clone's antigen remains unknown. Qualities for individual bases were not recorded, and no much larger clone is one base off. These data belong to a study of siplizumab effects on memory and regulatory T cells (dated by TCRdb to about 2019). With regard to the full study: The study examined how the anti-CD2 antibody siplizumab affects alloreactive T-cell subsets in allogeneic mixed lymphocyte reactions built from human PBMCs.

Libraries were prepared through the immunoSEQ multiplex PCR assay. Each sample had 85,000 to 100,000 TCR templates assayed by the deep sequencing platform. Genomic DNA extracted from sorted T cells was used for TCRbeta CDR3 sequencing. In the source study's methods: The R programming language was used for clonal analysis of TCRbeta CDR3 data. Unstimulated samples were compared with post-reaction CFSE-low samples to define alloreactive CD4+ and CD8+ clones. Regulatory or non-regulatory origin of alloreactive CD4+ clones was assigned by matching sequences to the sorted unstimulated Treg and non-Treg repertoires. TCRdb holds this immuneACCESS table with in-frame rearrangements only. Some clones are missing; in checked studies, unresolved V genes explain under half, and the rest has no known cause. V and J calls plus clone size are reproduced from that table; the DNA served to infer D and trimming. The table for this sample lists 100,000 to 120,000 clones; 92% of them were counted only once. Jointly, the top ten make up approximately 1.3% of the sample.

From a lookup of the germline V gene, CDR1 and CDR2 are MNHNS and SASEGT. Trimming costs V 2 bases and J 11 bases, and their ends lie 10 bases apart. The CDR3 sequence holds 12 residues, the cysteine and phenylalanine included. CDR3 DNA only is kept here, 36 bases in frame from base 1. The investigation overall reported the following: Siplizumab significantly lowered the cumulative frequency of alloreactive sequences that could be traced to unstimulated CD4+ memory T cells. Of the alloreactive CD4+ clones that could be mapped, the Treg-derived share averaged about 67% with siplizumab compared with roughly 27% in control reactions. About 80-96% of proliferating CD4+ or CD8+ clones could not be given a naive or memory phenotype. Sequences below about 10^-5 frequency were poorly captured, so only a minor fraction of alloreactive clones could be mapped to unstimulated subsets. Unstimulated naive T cells appeared to be more diverse than memory T cells, and naive cells seemed to make a substantial contribution to the alloresponse. No functional confirmation was obtained for the suppressive function of proliferating Tregs from siplizumab cultures.

TCRbeta CDR3 sequencing was performed on sorted unstimulated T cells and on proliferating T cells recovered from mixed lymphocyte reactions. Fresh whole blood from nine to ten HLA-typed healthy donors was used as the source from which PBMCs were isolated. This chain joins TRBV6-1 to TRBJ1-5, with the D gene uncertain. The sample was CD4+ T cells sorted from blood. The receptor was isolated from a human donor in good health. The CDR3 amino acid sequence is: CASSERSPTQHF. At the DNA level, the sequence is TGTGCCAGCAGTGAAAGGTCCCCGACCCAGCATTTT.